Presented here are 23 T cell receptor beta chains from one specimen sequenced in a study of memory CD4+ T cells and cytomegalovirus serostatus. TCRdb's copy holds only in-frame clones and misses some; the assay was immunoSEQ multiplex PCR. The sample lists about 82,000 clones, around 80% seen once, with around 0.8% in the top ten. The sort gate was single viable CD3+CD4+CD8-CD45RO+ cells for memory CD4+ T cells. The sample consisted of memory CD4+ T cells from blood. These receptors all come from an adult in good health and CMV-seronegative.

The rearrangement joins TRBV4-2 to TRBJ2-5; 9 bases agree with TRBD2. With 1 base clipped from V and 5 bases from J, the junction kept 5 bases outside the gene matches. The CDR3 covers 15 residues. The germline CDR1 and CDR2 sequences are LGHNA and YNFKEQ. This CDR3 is CASSQVGTSSETQYF. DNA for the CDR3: TGTGCCAGCAGCCAAGTGGGGACTAGCTCGGAGACCCAGTACTTC.

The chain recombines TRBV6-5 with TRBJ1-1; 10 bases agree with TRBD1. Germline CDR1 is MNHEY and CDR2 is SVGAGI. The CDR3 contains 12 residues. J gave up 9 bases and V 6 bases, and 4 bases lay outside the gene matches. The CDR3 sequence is CASRRQGAQAFF. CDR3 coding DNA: TGTGCCAGCAGACGACAGGGGGCCCAAGCTTTCTTT.

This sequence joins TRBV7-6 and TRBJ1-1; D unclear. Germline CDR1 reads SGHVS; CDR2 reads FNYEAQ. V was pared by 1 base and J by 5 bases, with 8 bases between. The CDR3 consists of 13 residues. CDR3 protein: CASSLGQVTEAFF. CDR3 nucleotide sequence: TGTGCCAGCAGCTTAGGTCAGGTGACTGAAGCTTTCTTT.

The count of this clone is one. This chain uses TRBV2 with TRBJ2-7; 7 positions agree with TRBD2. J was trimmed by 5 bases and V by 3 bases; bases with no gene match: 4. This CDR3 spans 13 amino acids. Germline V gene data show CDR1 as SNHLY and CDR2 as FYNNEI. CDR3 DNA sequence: TGTGCCAGCAGTGAGGGAGGGGTGGACGAGCAGTACTTC. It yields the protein CASSEGGVDEQYF.

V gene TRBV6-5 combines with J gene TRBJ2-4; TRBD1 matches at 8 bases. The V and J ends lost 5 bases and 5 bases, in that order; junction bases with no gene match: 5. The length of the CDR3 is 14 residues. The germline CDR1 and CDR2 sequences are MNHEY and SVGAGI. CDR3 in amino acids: CASSRDRGENIQYF. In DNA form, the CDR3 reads TGTGCCAGCAGTAGAGACAGGGGTGAAAACATTCAGTACTTC.

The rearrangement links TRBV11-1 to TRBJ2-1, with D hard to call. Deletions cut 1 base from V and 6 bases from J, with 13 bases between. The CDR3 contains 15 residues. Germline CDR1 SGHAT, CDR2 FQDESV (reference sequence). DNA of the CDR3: TGTGCCAGCAGCTTAGAGCTAATTGCAGTCAATGAGCAGTTCTTC. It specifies CASSLELIAVNEQFF.

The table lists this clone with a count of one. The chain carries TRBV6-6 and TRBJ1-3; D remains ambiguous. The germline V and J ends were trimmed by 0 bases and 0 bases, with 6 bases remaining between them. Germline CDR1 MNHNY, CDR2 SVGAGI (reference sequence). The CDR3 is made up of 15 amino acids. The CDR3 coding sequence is TGTGCCAGCAGTTACTCTCCAGACTCTGGAAACACCATATATTTT. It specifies CASSYSPDSGNTIYF.

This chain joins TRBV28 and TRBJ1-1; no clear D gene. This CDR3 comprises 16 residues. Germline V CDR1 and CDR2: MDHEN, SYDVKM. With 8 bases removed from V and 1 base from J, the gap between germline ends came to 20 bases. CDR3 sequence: CASRPPLVGGNTEAFF. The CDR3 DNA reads TGTGCCAGCCGACCGCCCCTGGTTGGAGGGAACACTGAAGCTTTCTTT.

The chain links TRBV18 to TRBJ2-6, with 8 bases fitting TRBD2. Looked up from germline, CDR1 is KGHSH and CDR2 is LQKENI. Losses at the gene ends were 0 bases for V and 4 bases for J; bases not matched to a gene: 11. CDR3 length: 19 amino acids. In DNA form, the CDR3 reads TGTGCCAGCTCACCACCTTTAGCGGGACGGCCGCCAGGGGCCAACGTCCTGACTTTC. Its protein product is CASSPPLAGRPPGANVLTF.

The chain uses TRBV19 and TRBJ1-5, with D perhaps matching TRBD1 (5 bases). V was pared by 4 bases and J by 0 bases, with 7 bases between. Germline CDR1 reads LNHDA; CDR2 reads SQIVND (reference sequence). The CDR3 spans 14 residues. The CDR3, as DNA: TGTGCCAGTAGTAGACAGAATAGCAATCAGCCCCAGCATTTT. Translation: CASSRQNSNQPQHF.

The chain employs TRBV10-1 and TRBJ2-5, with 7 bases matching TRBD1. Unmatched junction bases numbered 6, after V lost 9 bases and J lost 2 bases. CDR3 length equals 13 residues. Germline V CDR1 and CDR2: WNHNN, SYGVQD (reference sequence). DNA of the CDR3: TGCGCCAGTTCAAAGGGACAGCAAGAGACCCAGTACTTC. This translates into CASSKGQQETQYF.

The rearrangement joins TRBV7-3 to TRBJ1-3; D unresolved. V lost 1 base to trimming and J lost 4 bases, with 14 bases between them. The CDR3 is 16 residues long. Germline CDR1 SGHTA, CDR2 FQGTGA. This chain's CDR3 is CASSLSGPGSGNTIYF. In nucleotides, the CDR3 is TGTGCCAGCAGCTTAAGCGGTCCCGGGAGCGGAAACACCATATATTTT. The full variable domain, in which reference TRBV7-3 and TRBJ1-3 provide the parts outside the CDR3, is GAGVSQTPSNKVTEKGKYVELRCDPISGHTALYWYRQSLGQGPEFLIYFQGTGAADDSGLPNDRFFAVRPEGSVSTLKIQRTERGDSAVYLCASSLSGPGSGNTIYFGEGSWLTVV.

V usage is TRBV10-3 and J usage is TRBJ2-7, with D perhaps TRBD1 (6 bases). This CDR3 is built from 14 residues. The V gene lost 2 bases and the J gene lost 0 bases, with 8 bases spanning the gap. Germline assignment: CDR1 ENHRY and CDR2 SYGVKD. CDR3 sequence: CAISEGTSSYEQYF. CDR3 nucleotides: TGTGCCATCAGTGAGGGGACATCCTCCTACGAGCAGTACTTC.

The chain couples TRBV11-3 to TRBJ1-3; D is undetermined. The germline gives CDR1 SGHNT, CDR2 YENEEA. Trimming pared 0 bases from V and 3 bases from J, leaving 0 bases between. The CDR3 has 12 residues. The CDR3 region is CASSLDGNTIYF. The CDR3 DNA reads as TGTGCCAGCAGCTTAGATGGAAACACCATATATTTT.

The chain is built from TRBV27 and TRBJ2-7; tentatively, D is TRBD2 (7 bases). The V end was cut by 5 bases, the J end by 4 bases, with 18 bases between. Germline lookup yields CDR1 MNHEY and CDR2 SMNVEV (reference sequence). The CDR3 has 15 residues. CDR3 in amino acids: CASSAEGGTHYEQYF. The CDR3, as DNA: TGTGCCAGCAGTGCCGAGGGGGGGACTCATTACGAGCAGTACTTC.

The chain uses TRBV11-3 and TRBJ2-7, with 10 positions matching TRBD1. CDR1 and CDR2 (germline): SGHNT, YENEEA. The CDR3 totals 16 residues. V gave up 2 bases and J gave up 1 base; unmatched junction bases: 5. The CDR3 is CASSLLGQGTSYEQYF. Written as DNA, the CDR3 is TGTGCCAGCAGCTTATTGGGACAGGGGACTTCCTACGAGCAGTACTTC.

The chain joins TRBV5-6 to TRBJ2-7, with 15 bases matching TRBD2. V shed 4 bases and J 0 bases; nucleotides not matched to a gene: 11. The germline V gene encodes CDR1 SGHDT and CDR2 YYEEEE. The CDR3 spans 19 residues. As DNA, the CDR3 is TGTGCCAGCAGCGCCTTGGGACTAGCGGGGGGCCCACCCTCCTACGAGCAGTACTTC. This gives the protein CASSALGLAGGPPSYEQYF.

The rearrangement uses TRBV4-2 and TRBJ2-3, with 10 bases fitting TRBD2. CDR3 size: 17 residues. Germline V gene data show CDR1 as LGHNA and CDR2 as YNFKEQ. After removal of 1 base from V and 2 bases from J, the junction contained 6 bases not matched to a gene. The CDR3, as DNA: TGTGCCAGCAGCCAAGGGAATAGCGGGGGGTTCACAGATACGCAGTATTTT. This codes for CASSQGNSGGFTDTQYF.

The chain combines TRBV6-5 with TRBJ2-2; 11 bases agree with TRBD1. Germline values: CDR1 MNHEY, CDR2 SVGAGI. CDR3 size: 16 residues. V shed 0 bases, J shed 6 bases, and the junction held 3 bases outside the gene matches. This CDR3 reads CASSYSTGQGAGELFF. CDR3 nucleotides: TGTGCCAGCAGTTACTCTACGGGACAGGGGGCCGGGGAGCTGTTTTTT.

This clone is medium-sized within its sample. The CDR3 is CASSLSGNYGYTF. The CDR3 bases are TGTGCCAGCAGTTTATCGGGCAACTATGGCTACACCTTC. V is TRBV27 and J is TRBJ1-2; D unclear. CDR3 size: 13 residues. Between the trimmed V and J ends, which lost 0 bases and 2 bases, there was a span of 4 bases. Germline V lookup: CDR1 MNHEY, CDR2 SMNVEV (reference sequence).

CDR3 sequence: CASRRSPSYEQYF. CDR3 DNA: TGTGCCAGCAGGCGGAGCCCCTCCTACGAGCAGTACTTC. The rearrangement uses TRBV6-1 and TRBJ2-7; no reliable D call. The CDR3 runs to 13 residues. Trimming pared 6 bases from V and 0 bases from J, leaving 9 bases between. Germline V gives CDR1 MNHNS, CDR2 SASEGT.

The CDR3 nucleotides are TGTGCCAGCAGCGGGCAGGGAAGTCAGCCCCAGCATTTT. Protein sequence: CASSGQGSQPQHF. The rearrangement uses TRBV6-5 and TRBJ1-5; the D gene is possibly TRBD1 (5 bases). V was shortened by 6 bases and J by 6 bases, with 12 bases between the two germline ends. Germline CDR1 and CDR2: MNHEY and SVGAGI. The CDR3 spans 13 residues.

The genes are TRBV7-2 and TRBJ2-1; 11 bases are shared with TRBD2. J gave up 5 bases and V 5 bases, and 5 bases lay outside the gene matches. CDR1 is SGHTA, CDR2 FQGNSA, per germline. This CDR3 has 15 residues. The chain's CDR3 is CASSRTSGPNNEQFF. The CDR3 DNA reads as TGTGCCAGCAGCCGGACTAGCGGGCCGAACAATGAGCAGTTCTTC.